The 30 T cell receptor beta chains listed next were all sequenced from one sample in a study of response to subunit inactivated influenza vaccine. TCRdb called the RT-PCR reads again in MiXCR, with one record for every CDR3 protein. The sample includes about 500,000 distinct CDR3 sequences, approximately 15% of them seen just once. Sequencing was performed on CD4+ T cells sorted from PBMCs, taken around 25 months after vaccination. The receptor set was obtained from a man in his fifties or sixties who received an inactivated influenza vaccine.

This chain connects TRBV4-3 to TRBJ2-3; the D is unclear. The CDR3 is 17 residues long. The germline V and J ends were trimmed by 0 bases and 2 bases, with 15 bases remaining between them. Germline CDR1 is LGHNA and CDR2 is YSLEER. CDR3 nucleotides: TGCGCCAGCAGCCAAGATGGGCCTAGTCGGACCACAGATACGCAGTATTTT. It encodes CASSQDGPSRTTDTQYF.

This clonotype was detected a few times. The chain joins TRBV7-2 to TRBJ2-2, with D perhaps TRBD1 (6 bases). V shed 5 bases and J shed 4 bases, with 14 bases lying between them. Germline V gene lookup returns CDR1 SGHTA and CDR2 FQGNSA. The CDR3 runs 15 residues. The chain's CDR3 is CASSRHRVGTGELFF. The CDR3 coding sequence is TGTGCCAGCAGCCGACACAGGGTGGGCACCGGGGAGCTGTTTTTT.

This clonotype came up many times. The chain joins TRBV3-1 to TRBJ2-3; D remains unclear. The ends were cut back, 2 bases at V and 8 bases at J, with 11 bases in the middle. The CDR3 contains 13 residues. Germline loops: CDR1 LGHDT, CDR2 YNNKEL (reference sequence). CDR3 sequence (DNA): TGTGCCAGCAGCCAAAACCCTCATGGTACGCAGTATTTT. As protein: CASSQNPHGTQYF.

This clonotype turned up a few times. The chain links TRBV6-5 to TRBJ1-6; 7 bases are shared with TRBD1. The ends lost 4 bases at V and 8 bases at J; junction bases unmatched: 5. CDR3 size: 14 residues. Germline assignment: CDR1 MNHEY and CDR2 SVGAGI. The CDR3 sequence: CASSLQGKDSPLHF. The CDR3 bases are TGTGCCAGCAGTTTACAGGGGAAGGATTCACCCCTCCACTTT.

Many counts were recorded for this clonotype. CDR3 sequence: CASSLANGLGGRQETQYF. The CDR3 DNA follows: TGTGCCAGCAGTTTAGCGAATGGTCTAGGGGGAAGGCAAGAGACCCAGTACTTC. V usage is TRBV12-3 or TRBV12-4 and J usage is TRBJ2-5; a possible D gene is TRBD1 (6 bases). The V end lost 0 bases, the J end lost 2 bases, and 19 bases lay between the germline ends. The CDR3 covers 18 residues.

CDR3 loop: CASSFGGGRRTEAFF. The CDR3, as DNA: TGTGCCAGCAGTTTCGGAGGGGGTAGGCGCACTGAAGCTTTCTTT. The chain employs TRBV28 and TRBJ1-1; a possible D gene is TRBD1 (6 bases). Trimming removed 3 bases from V and 4 bases from J, with 15 bases in between. Germline loops: CDR1 MDHEN, CDR2 SYDVKM. This CDR3 has 15 amino acids. The variable domain in full, with the rest retrieved from reference TRBV28 and TRBJ1-1, is DVKVTQSSRYLVKRTGEKVFLECVQDMDHENMFWYRQDPGLGLRLIYFSYDVKMKEKGDIPEGYSVSREKKERFSLILESASTNQTSMYLCASSFGGGRRTEAFFGQGTRLTVV.

The chain carries TRBV5-1 and TRBJ2-7; a weak D match, TRBD1 (6 bases). In germline, CDR1 is SGHRS, CDR2 YFSETQ. The CDR3 has 15 amino acids. V was clipped by 4 bases and J by 0 bases, with 14 bases between them. The CDR3 protein is CASSITGHNSYEQYF. The CDR3, as DNA: TGCGCCAGCAGCATTACGGGACACAACTCCTACGAGCAGTACTTC.

This clonotype was detected a few times. This sequence joins TRBV29-1 and TRBJ2-2; the D is unclear. Germline V lookup: CDR1 SQVTM, CDR2 ANQGSEA. This CDR3 spans 12 amino acids. Trimming stripped 4 bases from V and 6 bases from J, with 9 bases between. The CDR3 bases are TGCAGCGTTGGCAAGGGTGCCGGGGAGCTGTTTTTT. Amino acids: CSVGKGAGELFF.

This clonotype has a count of ten or more. The chain combines TRBV18 with TRBJ2-4, with D perhaps being TRBD1 or TRBD2 (6 bases each). Trimming took off 3 bases at V and 2 bases at J, with 17 bases between the two ends. The CDR3 is made up of 17 amino acids. Germline CDR1 and CDR2: KGHSH and LQKENI. Here the CDR3 reads CASSPSSRGLTKNIQYF. The CDR3 region has the DNA TGTGCCAGCTCACCTTCTTCCCGGGGGCTAACCAAAAACATTCAGTACTTC.

The chain joins TRBV20-1 to TRBJ2-7; D uncertain. V was pared by 0 bases and J by 2 bases, with 11 bases between. From germline, CDR1 is DFQATT and CDR2 SNEGSKA (reference sequence). The CDR3 consists of 14 residues. CDR3 amino acids: CSARDLRPPYEQYF. The CDR3 DNA is TGCAGTGCTAGAGATCTCAGGCCGCCCTACGAGCAGTACTTC.

The chain joins TRBV20-1 to TRBJ1-6; D unresolved. CDR3 length equals 16 residues. V was pared by 0 bases and J by 9 bases, with 18 bases between. CDR1 and CDR2 from the germline V gene are DFQATT and SNEGSKA (reference sequence). In DNA form, the CDR3 reads TGCAGTGCTAGAGATTCCTCGAGGGCCCCGGGTTCACCCCTCCACTTT. Protein sequence: CSARDSSRAPGSPLHF.

J is TRBJ1-1 and V is TRBV12-3 or TRBV12-4; no clear D. V was cut by 4 bases and J by 1 base, with 13 bases left in between. The CDR3 contains 15 residues. Here the CDR3 reads CASSSSFDGNTEAFF. CDR3 sequence (DNA): TGTGCCAGCAGTTCCTCATTCGACGGGAACACTGAAGCTTTCTTT.

J is TRBJ2-1 and V is TRBV19; D may be TRBD2 (5 bases). CDR1 is LNHDA, CDR2 SQIVND, per germline (reference sequence). Trimming left V 2 bases short and J 0 bases short, with 8 bases between. The CDR3 totals 15 residues. The CDR3 DNA reads TGTGCCAGTAGTATACGTGGGAGCTCCTACAATGAGCAGTTCTTC. This translates into CASSIRGSSYNEQFF.

Many counts were recorded for this clonotype. The chain has TRBV10-3 and TRBJ1-2, with TRBD1 identical over 9 bases. With V trimmed by 10 bases and J by 6 bases, 15 bases remained unmatched. The germline V gene has CDR1 ENHRY and CDR2 SYGVKD. The CDR3 contains 15 residues. For the CDR3, the DNA is TGTGCCACGAGGAGAAGCACAGGGGGCGAACATGGCTACACCTTC. This encodes CATRRSTGGEHGYTF.

The chain links TRBV29-1 to TRBJ2-5; 9 positions agree with TRBD2. Losses at the gene ends were 5 bases for V and 3 bases for J; bases not matched to a gene: 4. The CDR3 is 13 residues long. CDR1 SQVTM and CDR2 ANQGSEA come from the germline V gene. The CDR3 coding sequence is TGCAGCGTTATTGCTAGCGGGAAAGAGACCCAGTACTTC. Translating it yields CSVIASGKETQYF.

The chain couples TRBV28 to TRBJ2-3, with D perhaps matching TRBD1 or TRBD2 (5 bases each). CDR3 size: 14 residues. Trimming left V 1 base short and J 5 bases short, with 10 bases between. CDR1 and CDR2 from the germline V gene are MDHEN and SYDVKM. CDR3: CASSLSGPEDTQYF. CDR3 sequence (DNA): TGTGCCAGCAGTTTATCGGGGCCCGAAGATACGCAGTATTTT.

This chain links TRBV6-2 or TRBV6-3 with TRBJ2-3; TRBD1 matches 10 bases. The length of the CDR3 is 19 residues. Germline CDR1 and CDR2: MNHEY and SVGEGT. V trimming: 0 bases; J trimming: 2 bases; junction bases outside the gene matches: 11. As DNA, the CDR3 is TGTGCCAGCAGTTACTCGGACGGGACAGGGGAGTGGTACACAGATACGCAGTATTTT. This sequence encodes CASSYSDGTGEWYTDTQYF.

This clonotype was recorded many times. This sequence joins TRBV10-3 and TRBJ2-7; 8 bases agree with TRBD2. There are 14 residues in the CDR3. Trimming took 0 bases from V and 2 from J; bases not matched to a gene: 0. The germline V gene has CDR1 ENHRY and CDR2 SYGVKD. Written as DNA, the CDR3 is TGTGCCATCAGTGAGTCTAGCGGGACCTACGAGCAGTACTTC. Translating it yields CAISESSGTYEQYF.

This clonotype was observed a few times. This rearrangement joins TRBV2 to TRBJ1-1, with D maybe TRBD1 (6 bases). The CDR3 extends over 14 amino acids. Germline V lookup: CDR1 SNHLY, CDR2 FYNNEI. Deletions cut 6 bases from V and 10 bases from J, with 21 bases between. The CDR3: CASREQGQYLRAFF. The CDR3 region has the DNA TGTGCCAGCAGAGAACAGGGTCAGTATCTCCGAGCTTTCTTT. Based on the CDR3 plus reference TRBV2 and TRBJ1-1, the full variable domain is EPEVTQTPSHQVTQMGQEVILRCVPISNHLYFYWYRQILGQKVEFLVSFYNNEISEKSEIFDDQFSVERPDGSNFTLKIRSTKLEDSAMYFCASREQGQYLRAFFGQGTRLTVV.

This clonotype was seen a few times. The chain joins TRBV9 to TRBJ2-2, with D perhaps TRBD2 (6 bases). Germline values: CDR1 SGDLS, CDR2 YYNGEE. V dropped 4 bases and J dropped 5 bases, with 24 bases sitting between them. This CDR3 contains 18 residues. CDR3 protein: CASSPGPWASERTGELFF. CDR3 bases: TGTGCCAGCAGCCCAGGCCCCTGGGCTAGCGAAAGAACCGGGGAGCTGTTTTTT. The complete variable domain, with remaining parts taken from reference TRBV9 and TRBJ2-2, reads DSGVTQTPKHLITATGQRVTLRCSPRSGDLSVYWYQQSLDQGLQFLIQYYNGEERAKGNILERFSAQQFPDLHSELNLSSLELGDSALYFCASSPGPWASERTGELFFGEGSRLTVL.

V and J are TRBV20-1 and TRBJ1-2; the D is unclear. Trimming removed 3 bases from V and 4 bases from J, with 6 bases in between. CDR1 DFQATT and CDR2 SNEGSKA come from the germline V gene (reference sequence). There are 11 residues in the CDR3. The CDR3 region is CSASVGYGYTF. The CDR3 DNA reads as TGCAGTGCTAGTGTGGGCTATGGCTACACCTTC.

This clonotype was counted between two and nine times. V and J are TRBV12-3 or TRBV12-4 and TRBJ1-2; D gene ambiguous. This CDR3 spans 14 amino acids. The V gene lost 0 bases and the J gene lost 7 bases, with 12 bases spanning the gap. The CDR3: CASSLAKKGAGYTF. DNA for the CDR3: TGTGCCAGCAGTTTAGCAAAGAAAGGAGCTGGCTACACCTTC.

The chain recombines TRBV24-1 with TRBJ2-7; D gene ambiguous. Deletions cut 4 bases from V and 0 bases from J, with 9 bases between. Germline loops: CDR1 KGHDR, CDR2 SFDVKD. The CDR3 has 14 amino acids. For the CDR3, the DNA is TGTGCCACCAGTGAAGGCGGCGGCTCCTACGAGCAGTACTTC. It encodes CATSEGGGSYEQYF.

This clonotype was seen only a few times. CDR3 in DNA: TGCGCCAGCAGCCGAAACTTAGCGGGGTACCAAGAGACCCAGTACTTC. Translation: CASSRNLAGYQETQYF. The chain uses TRBV4-3 and TRBJ2-5; 8 bases align to TRBD2. Germline V gene lookup returns CDR1 LGHNA and CDR2 YSLEER. The CDR3 totals 16 residues. The trim removed 4 bases at V and 0 bases at J, leaving 7 bases unmatched.

This clonotype was detected only a few times. The V call is TRBV9, the J call TRBJ1-1, with D possibly TRBD1 on 5 matching bases. The V end lost 3 bases, the J end lost 2 bases, and 8 bases lay between the germline ends. CDR3 length: 13 amino acids. The germline V gene encodes CDR1 SGDLS and CDR2 YYNGEE. CDR3 loop: CASSARTNTEAFF. The CDR3 nucleotides read TGTGCCAGCAGCGCTCGGACAAACACTGAAGCTTTCTTT.

This clonotype was counted at least ten times. The J gene is TRBJ1-4, the V gene TRBV27; D might be TRBD1 (5 bases). Germline CDR1 is MNHEY and CDR2 is SMNVEV (reference sequence). Trimming took off 2 bases at V and 3 bases at J, with 10 bases between the two ends. This CDR3 has 15 amino acids. Written as DNA, the CDR3 is TGTGCCAGCAGTTTAGCGACAGCTTCTAATGAAAAACTGTTTTTT. Translation gives CASSLATASNEKLFF.

CDR3 bases: TGTGCCAGCAGCTTAGTGGGCCGTCTCCAAAAAGCGGAGACCCAGTACTTC. The encoded protein is CASSLVGRLQKAETQYF. This rearrangement joins TRBV7-2 to TRBJ2-5; D remains unclear. CDR3 length: 17 residues. Deletions cut 1 base from V and 5 bases from J, with 20 bases between. Germline CDR1 reads SGHTA; CDR2 reads FQGNSA.

The chain couples TRBV7-2 to TRBJ1-2, with a weak D call TRBD1 (5 bases). This CDR3 is built from 14 residues. Between the trimmed V and J ends, which lost 0 bases and 4 bases, there was a span of 9 bases. Germline V gene sequence: CDR1 SGHTA, CDR2 FQGNSA. This CDR3 is CASSLAETAYGYTF. CDR3 in DNA: TGTGCCAGCAGCTTAGCGGAGACAGCCTATGGCTACACCTTC.

For this clonotype: This could be a read error, since a much larger clone is one nucleotide away. The V and J genes are TRBV12-3 or TRBV12-4 and TRBJ1-2; D remains unclear. This CDR3 comprises 14 residues. CDR3 in DNA: TGTGCCAGCAGTTTTTCGGGGTTTGGCTATTGCTACACCTTC. Its protein product is CASSFSGFGYCYTF.

The CDR3 is CASSHQTGQGSGELFF. The CDR3 DNA reads as TGTGCCAGCAGCCACCAAACAGGACAGGGGTCCGGGGAGCTGTTTTTT. The chain joins TRBV12-3 or TRBV12-4 to TRBJ2-2; 9 positions agree with TRBD1. V trimming: 6 bases; J trimming: 6 bases; junction bases outside the gene matches: 11. This CDR3 is 16 amino acids long.